This T cell receptor (beta chain) was recorded in a study of blood T cells in healthy people across ages (dated by TCRdb to between 2014 and 2017). A note on the overall study: In model experiments, template switching captured roughly one uniquely barcoded TCR beta cDNA molecule for every two T cells. Using deep sequencing normalized with unique cDNA molecular identifiers, the study measured how TCR beta repertoire diversity changes with age. Four age groups were formed from the donors: young (average 16 years), middle-aged (around 37), aged (about 68) and long-lived (82). For two donors (one aged 18 to 30 and one aged 80 or older), the study analyzed two additional independent replicas of 1 million unique cDNA reads from the same blood draw.

The roughly 39 donors, aged about 6 to 95 years, were systemically healthy Caucasian individuals from Russia. Approximately 9 milliliters of peripheral blood were collected from each donor into EDTA-treated Vacutainer tubes. Ficoll-Paque density-gradient centrifugation was used to isolate PBMCs, with at least 6.5 million obtained per sample. Trizol reagent was used to extract total RNA from the PBMCs, yielding at least 5.5 micrograms per sample. The percentages of naive CD45RAhigh/CD27high T cells were determined by flow cytometry on a PBMC aliquot from every donor. Library preparation used 5' RACE. Sequencing relied on an Illumina HiSeq 2500. A second PCR of 7 to 11 cycles was performed with a sample-barcoded 5' primer and a J-beta primer mix. A template-switch 5' adaptor carrying 12 random nucleotides introduced a unique molecular identifier onto each TCR beta cDNA molecule. Each sample yielded at least 3 million CDR3-containing paired-end reads. First-strand cDNA synthesis was performed from all RNA using the Mint cDNA synthesis kit, with priming by a TRBC-specific oligonucleotide. Following uracil-DNA glycosylase treatment, a first 18-cycle PCR with universal primers M1SS and BC2_uni_R was performed on all cDNA. The source study handled its data this way. Normalization of each sample was performed by random selection of 1 million high-quality reads, each carrying a distinct molecular identifier. Instead of being binned into consensus sequences, reads that shared molecular identifiers were thrown out. CDR3 identification, clonotype clustering and error correction used MiTCR with a Q25 quality threshold and the strictest error-elimination algorithm. A nonparametric unseen species model with Euler transformation was used to estimate lower-bound total TCR beta diversity. The public reads were run again by TCRdb, first through fastp at Q25 and then through MiXCR, and only productive beta chains were kept. Every entry covers one CDR3 protein and lists the most common genes and DNA from its rows. These V and J calls originate from TCRdb's pipeline instead of the authors' own analysis. Across this sample there are some 760,000 distinct CDR3 sequences, with roughly 25% seen only once. Of the sample, more than 8% falls within the top ten clones.

What the study reported, not specific to this receptor: As age increased, observed TCR beta diversity per million T cells dropped in a roughly linear way, and a significant reduction was already evident by age about 40. Total diversity estimates from one million sequenced T cells were considered lower bounds and underestimates. Observed TCR beta diversity correlated strongly with the percentage of naive T cells measured by flow cytometry. Since profiling was done on bulk unsorted PBMCs, naive and antigen-experienced compartments could not be conclusively compared. Because donor CMV infection status was unknown, age-related changes in expanded clonotypes were potentially confounded. The long-lived group showed more naive CD4+ T cells, fewer expanded clones and increased TCR diversity than the aged group, suggesting age selection.

CDR3 length: 13 amino acids, cysteine to phenylalanine. CDR3 DNA only is kept here, 39 bases in frame from base 1. A distance of 10 bases separates the germline ends of V and J, which lose 2 bases and 5 bases respectively. In its sample, this clonotype was seen a few times. Its antigen is unknown. Base qualities are missing; no much larger clone stands one base away. A further study also used this sample, focusing on T cells of mothers and their children. The second publication reports: Nine systemically healthy Caucasian individuals served as donors, namely three mothers together with their six children. cDNA synthesis used all of the extracted RNA, with approximately 1.4 ug of RNA in each 15 ul reaction. In the second PCR, sample barcodes and 2-4 random nucleotides were introduced via the M1S primer. Each mother yielded over 8.5 million TCR beta CDR3 reads and each child about 3 million reads. Thymic selection similarly shapes TCR recombination output in related and unrelated pairs, with minor effect from inherited differences. Normalized repertoire overlap in related mother-child pairs was always slightly higher than in unrelated mother-child pairs, but the difference was never significant. No persistent microchimeric T cell clones were found, with a detection sensitivity of approximately 100 clones per million clonotypes. The study used deep NGS to compare TCR beta repertoires of mothers and children, seeking features distinguishing related mother-child pairs from unrelated individuals. Mothers averaged around 43 +/- 4 years of age and children averaged around 10 +/- 4 years. After adapter ligation was performed with NEBNext reagents, the libraries were sequenced on an Illumina HiSeq 2000 with 100+100 nt paired-end reads. To prevent cross-contamination, the mother and child libraries were prepared one month apart and sequenced in separate runs. Between roughly 500,000 and 2,100,000 distinct TCR beta clonotypes were identified per donor. Naive TCR beta clonotypes were estimated from low-frequency clonotypes matched to each donor's FACS-determined naive share, without sorting.

The sequencing sample was made of blood. The chain is assembled from TRBV12-3 or TRBV12-4 and TRBJ2-7; the D assignment is uncertain and may be TRBD1 or TRBD2, with 6 bases supporting each. This receptor was obtained from a boy younger than 18 in good health. The DNA sequence is as follows: TGTGCCAGCAGTTTATTAGGGGGGAACGAGCAGTACTTC. The encoded protein is CASSLLGGNEQYF.